These 3 T cell receptor beta chains were sequenced from one sample in a study of control samples from healthy donors and cancer patients. Only in-frame clones appear in the TCRdb table, and some are missing; sequencing was by immunoSEQ multiplex PCR. The sample includes over 100,000 clones, 90% of them seen just once. Source material: blood. These receptors were obtained from a human donor in good health. The donor label of this sample is uncertain.

V gene TRBV28 combines with J gene TRBJ1-4; 7 positions match TRBD1. CDR3 length: 15 amino acids. Germline V gives CDR1 MDHEN, CDR2 SYDVKM. V shed 2 bases, J shed 7 bases, and the junction held 7 bases outside the gene matches. In DNA form, the CDR3 reads TGTGCCAGCAGTTTACCCCTAGACAGGGCTGAAAAACTGTTTTTT. It is translated as CASSLPLDRAEKLFF. The full variable domain, rest sourced from reference TRBV28 and TRBJ1-4, is DVKVTQSSRYLVKRTGEKVFLECVQDMDHENMFWYRQDPGLGLRLIYFSYDVKMKEKGDIPEGYSVSREKKERFSLILESASTNQTSMYLCASSLPLDRAEKLFFGSGTQLSVL.

This chain links TRBV29-1 with TRBJ2-2, with TRBD2 as a possible D gene (6 bases). The CDR3 totals 12 residues. Per the germline V gene, CDR1 is SQVTM and CDR2 is ANQGSEA. V shed 7 bases and J shed 3 bases, with 9 bases lying between them. The CDR3 reads CSASDYTGELFF. The CDR3 DNA reads as TGCAGCGCTAGCGACTACACCGGGGAGCTGTTTTTT.

This sequence joins TRBV7-8 and TRBJ2-1, with 10 positions matching TRBD1. The CDR3 is 16 amino acids. The germline CDR1 and CDR2 sequences are SGHVS and FQNEAQ. V shed 7 bases, J shed 9 bases, and the junction held 15 bases outside the gene matches. The CDR3 DNA follows: TGTGCCAGCAATCCCCAACCGGGACAGGGGTTTCGTGAGCAGTTCTTC. It codes for CASNPQPGQGFREQFF.